This T cell receptor (beta chain) was sequenced during a study of cytotoxic CD8 clonotypes in ibrutinib-treated CLL (dated by TCRdb to the early 2020s). For the study in its entirety: In this cohort, some 16 patients were treatment-naive and roughly 10 were relapsed/refractory, while 17 to 18 had unmutated IGHV. Responses were partial in roughly 24 patients and complete in 2; after median approximately 5.5 years follow-up, roughly 14 stayed in remission and approximately 12 progressed. Response samples were taken after a median of approximately 12 months on treatment, ranging from about 6 to 36 months. On average, each sample yielded around 250,000 productive templates and about 100,000 productive rearrangements. Longitudinal samples were available for 26 of the 86 trial participants. Cryopreserved peripheral blood mononuclear cells were collected before treatment, at response, and at either disease progression or sustained remission. Patients were still on ibrutinib when every remission and progressive disease sample was collected.

The sample's time point label is to be understood as: 12 months on ibrutinib. For TCR beta library preparation, approximately 1.8 micrograms of genomic DNA was extracted from cryopreserved PBMCs. Longitudinal blood samples from CLL patients on ibrutinib monotherapy were analyzed using high-throughput TCR beta sequencing. The patients were enrolled in a single-center, open-label phase 2 trial of ibrutinib monotherapy. CDR1 and CDR2 are read off the germline V gene as SNHLY and FYNNEI. V lost 7 bases and J lost 5 bases, and the count of bases not matched to a germline gene is 13. From the cysteine through the phenylalanine, the CDR3 covers 16 amino acids. Just CDR3 DNA is preserved here, 48 bases in frame from base 1. The goal of deep resolution MiSeq sequencing was a depth between 1 in 1 million and 1 in 200,000 T cells, and coverage averaged 10x per clonotype. The immunoSEQ hsTCRB Kit was used to generate TCR beta libraries. The original methods were these. The data were analyzed with ImmunoSEQ Analyzer and ImmunoSEQ Data Assistant, and V, D and J gene assignments followed IMGT definitions. Clonality, which ranges from 0 to 1, was calculated as one minus the normalized Shannon entropy of productive rearrangement frequencies. Only overrepresented clonotypes making up at least 0.05% of the repertoire of each patient were included in the public clonotype analysis. Fewer than 15 repertoires from age-matched healthy donors, obtained from immuneACCESS, served as clonality controls. This immuneACCESS table, as held by TCRdb, lists in-frame sequences with V and J called but not all clones. Of the missing ones, under half trace to an unresolved V gene in checked studies; the others have no known cause. The V and J calls and clone size come from that table; D and trimming were worked out from the DNA. Counted in this sample were tens of thousands of clones; roughly 70% of them appeared once. The biggest ten clones account for about 39% of the sample.

Details on this clone: Its binding antigen is unknown. Base qualities are not at hand, and no much larger clone is one base apart.

The paper as a whole reports these results and caveats: At baseline, clonality was higher than in age-matched healthy donors and showed a strong correlation with circulating CD8+ T-cell counts. Public clonotypes were found to be uncommon and were observed to contract or remain stable during treatment; the increase in clonality was shown to reflect expansion of private clonotypes at ibrutinib response. At ibrutinib response clonality went up, during sustained remission it held steady, and at progression it dropped back toward baseline. Sustained-remission and progressing patients did not have matched sampling times, and lymph node repertoires were not examined.

The receptor was isolated from a human donor with chronic lymphocytic leukemia. The chain is assembled from TRBV2 and TRBJ2-1; 8 of the junction bases match TRBD2. Sequences were derived from PBMCs, sampled after 12 months of ibrutinib treatment. CDR3 sequence: CASTDRTSPSHNEQFF. Read as DNA, the sequence is TGTGCCAGCACCGATAGGACTAGCCCATCCCACAATGAGCAGTTCTTC.